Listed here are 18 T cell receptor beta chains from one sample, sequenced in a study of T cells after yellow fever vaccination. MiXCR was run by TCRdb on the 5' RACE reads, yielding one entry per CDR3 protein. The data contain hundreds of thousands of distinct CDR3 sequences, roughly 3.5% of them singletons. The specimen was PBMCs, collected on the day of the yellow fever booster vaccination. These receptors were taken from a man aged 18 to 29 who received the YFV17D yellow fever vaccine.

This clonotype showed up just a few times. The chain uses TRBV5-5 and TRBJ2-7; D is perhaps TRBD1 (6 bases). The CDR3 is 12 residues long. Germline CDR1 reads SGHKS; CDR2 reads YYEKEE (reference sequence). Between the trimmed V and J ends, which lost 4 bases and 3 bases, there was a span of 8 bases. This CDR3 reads CASSTTGYEQYF. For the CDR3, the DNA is TGTGCCAGCAGCACGACAGGCTACGAGCAGTACTTC.

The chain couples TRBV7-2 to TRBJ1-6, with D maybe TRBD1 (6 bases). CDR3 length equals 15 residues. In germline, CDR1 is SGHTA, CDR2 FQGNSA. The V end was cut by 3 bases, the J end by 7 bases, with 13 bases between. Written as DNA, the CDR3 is TGTGCCAGCAGCTTTCTTCGGGGGCAGAATTCACCCCTCCACTTT. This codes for CASSFLRGQNSPLHF. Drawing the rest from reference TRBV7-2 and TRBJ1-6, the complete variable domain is GAGVSQSPSNKVTEKGKDVELRCDPISGHTALYWYRQSLGQGLEFLIYFQGNSAPDKSGLPSDRFSAERTGGSVSTLTIQRTQQEDSAVYLCASSFLRGQNSPLHFGNGTRLTVT.

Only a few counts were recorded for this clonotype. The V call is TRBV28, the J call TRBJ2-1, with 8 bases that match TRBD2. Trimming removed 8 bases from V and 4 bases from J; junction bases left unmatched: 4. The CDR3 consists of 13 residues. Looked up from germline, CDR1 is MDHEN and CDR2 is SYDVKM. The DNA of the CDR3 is TGTGCCAGCTGTCCGGGGGGGTACAATGAGCAGTTCTTC. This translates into CASCPGGYNEQFF.

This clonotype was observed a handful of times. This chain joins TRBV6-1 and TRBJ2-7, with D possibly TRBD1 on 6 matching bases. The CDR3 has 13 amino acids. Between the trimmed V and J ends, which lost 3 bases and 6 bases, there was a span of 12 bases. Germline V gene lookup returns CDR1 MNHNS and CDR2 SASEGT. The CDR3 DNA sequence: TGTGCCAGCAGTGATTACAGGGACCTCGAGCAGTACGTC. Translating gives CASSDYRDLEQYV.

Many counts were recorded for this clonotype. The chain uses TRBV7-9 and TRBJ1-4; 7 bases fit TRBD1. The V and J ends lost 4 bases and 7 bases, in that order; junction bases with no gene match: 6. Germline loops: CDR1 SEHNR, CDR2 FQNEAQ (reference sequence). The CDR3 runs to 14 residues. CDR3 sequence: CASSWTGSGEKLFF. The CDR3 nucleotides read TGTGCCAGCAGCTGGACAGGTTCTGGTGAAAAACTGTTTTTT.

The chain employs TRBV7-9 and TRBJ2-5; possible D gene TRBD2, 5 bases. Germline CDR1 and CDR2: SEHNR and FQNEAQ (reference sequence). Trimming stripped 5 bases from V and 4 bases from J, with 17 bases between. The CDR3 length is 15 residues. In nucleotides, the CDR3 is TGTGCCAGCAGCCCTGTCGGTCCCGCGGGAGAGACCCAGTACTTC. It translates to CASSPVGPAGETQYF.

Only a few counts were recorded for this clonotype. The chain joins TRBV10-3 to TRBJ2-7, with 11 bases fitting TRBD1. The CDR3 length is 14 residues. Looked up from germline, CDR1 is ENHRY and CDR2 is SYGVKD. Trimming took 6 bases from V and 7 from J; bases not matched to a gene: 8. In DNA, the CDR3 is TGTGCCATCAGATCTGCCGGGACAGGGGGAGAGCAGTACGTC. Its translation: CAIRSAGTGGEQYV.

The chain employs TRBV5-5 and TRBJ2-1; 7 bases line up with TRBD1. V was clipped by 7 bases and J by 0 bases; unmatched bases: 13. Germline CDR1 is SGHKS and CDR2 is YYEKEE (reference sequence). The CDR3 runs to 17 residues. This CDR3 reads CASSPGQAFFSYNEQFF. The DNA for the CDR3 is TGTGCCAGCTCCCCCGGACAGGCTTTTTTCTCCTACAATGAGCAGTTCTTC.

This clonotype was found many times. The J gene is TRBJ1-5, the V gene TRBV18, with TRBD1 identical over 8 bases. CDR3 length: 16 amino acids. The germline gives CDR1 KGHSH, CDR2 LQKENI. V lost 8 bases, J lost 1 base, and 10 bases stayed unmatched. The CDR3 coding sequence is TGTGCCAGCAGCCCCCAGGGGGCGGGGAGCAATCAGCCCCAGCATTTT. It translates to CASSPQGAGSNQPQHF. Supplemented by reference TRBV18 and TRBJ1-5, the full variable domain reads NAGVMQNPRHLVRRRGQEARLRCSPMKGHSHVYWYRQLPEEGLKFMVYLQKENIIDESGMPKERFSAEFPKEGPSILRIQQVVRGDSAAYFCASSPQGAGSNQPQHFGDGTRLSIL.

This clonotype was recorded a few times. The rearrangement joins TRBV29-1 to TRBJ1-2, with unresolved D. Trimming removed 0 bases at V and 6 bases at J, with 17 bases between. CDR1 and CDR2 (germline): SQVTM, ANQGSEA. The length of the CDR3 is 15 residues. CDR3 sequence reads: CSVEDRTAQINGYTF. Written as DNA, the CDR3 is TGCAGCGTTGAAGATCGGACCGCCCAAATCAATGGCTACACCTTC.

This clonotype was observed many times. The CDR3 nucleotides are TGCAGTGCTAGAGGGAGGGAGGCGTGGAGATGGGAAGCTTTCTTT. Amino acid sequence: CSARGREAWRWEAFF. The J gene is TRBJ1-1, the V gene TRBV20-1; D is ambiguous. Germline loops: CDR1 DFQATT, CDR2 SNEGSKA (reference sequence). The ends were cut back, 1 base at V and 8 bases at J, with 20 bases in the middle. The CDR3 sequence is 15 residues long.

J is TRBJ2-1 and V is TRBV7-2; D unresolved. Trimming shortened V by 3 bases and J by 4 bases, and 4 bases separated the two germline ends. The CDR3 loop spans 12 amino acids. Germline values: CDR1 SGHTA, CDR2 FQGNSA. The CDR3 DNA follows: TGTGCCAGCAGCTTCTGGTACAATGAGCAGTTCTTC. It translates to CASSFWYNEQFF.

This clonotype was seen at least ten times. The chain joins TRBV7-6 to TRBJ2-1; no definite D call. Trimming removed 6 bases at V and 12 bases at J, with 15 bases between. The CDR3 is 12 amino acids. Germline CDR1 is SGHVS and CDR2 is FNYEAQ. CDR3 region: CASSHPSGGQFF. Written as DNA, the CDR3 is TGTGCCAGCAGTCATCCCTCGGGTGGGCAGTTCTTC.

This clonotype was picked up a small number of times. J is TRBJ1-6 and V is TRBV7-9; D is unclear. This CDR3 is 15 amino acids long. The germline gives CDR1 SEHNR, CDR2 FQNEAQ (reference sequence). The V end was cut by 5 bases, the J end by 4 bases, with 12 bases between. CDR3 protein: CASSPRSVYNSPLHF. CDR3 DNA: TGTGCCAGCAGCCCCAGATCAGTTTATAATTCACCCCTCCACTTT.

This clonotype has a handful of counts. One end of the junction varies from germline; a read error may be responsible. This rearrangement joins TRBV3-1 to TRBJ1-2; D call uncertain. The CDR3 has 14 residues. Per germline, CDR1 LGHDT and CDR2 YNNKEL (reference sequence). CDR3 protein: CASSQVKGVGGYTF. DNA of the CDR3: TGTGCCAGCAGTCAAGTGAAGGGCGTAGGTGGCTACACCTTC.

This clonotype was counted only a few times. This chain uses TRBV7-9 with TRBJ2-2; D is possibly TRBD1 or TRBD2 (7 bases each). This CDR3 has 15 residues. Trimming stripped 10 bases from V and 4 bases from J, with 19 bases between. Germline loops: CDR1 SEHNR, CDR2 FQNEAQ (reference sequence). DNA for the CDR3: TGTGCCACCCGTGGAGCAGGGGGGGTCACCGGGGAGCTGTTTTTT. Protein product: CATRGAGGVTGELFF.

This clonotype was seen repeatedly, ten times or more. The chain's CDR3 is CASRMTSGGPQETQYF. CDR3 DNA sequence: TGTGCCAGCAGAATGACTAGCGGGGGACCCCAAGAGACCCAGTACTTC. This rearrangement joins TRBV12-3 or TRBV12-4 to TRBJ2-5, with TRBD2 identical over 12 bases. The V segment lost 6 bases and the J segment 1 base; nucleotides outside the gene matches: 6. This CDR3 has 16 amino acids.

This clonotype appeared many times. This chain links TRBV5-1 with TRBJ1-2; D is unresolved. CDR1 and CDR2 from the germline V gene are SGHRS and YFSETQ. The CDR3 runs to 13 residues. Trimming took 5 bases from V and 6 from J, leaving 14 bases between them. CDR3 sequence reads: CASSDGPGNGYTF. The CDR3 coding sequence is TGCGCCAGCAGTGATGGGCCCGGGAATGGCTACACCTTC.